The rows below give T cell receptor beta chains drawn from one sample of a study of metastatic and nonmetastatic thyroid tumors. TCRdb re-called clones from the PCR reads using MiXCR. The repertoire includes some 6,300 clones, roughly 30% of them detected once, and about an eighth sits in the top ten. The specimen was adjacent normal tissue. These receptors originate from a female donor with papillary thyroid cancer or a benign thyroid nodule (not recorded which). Some clones in this sample may be carry-over from other donors' samples. Each CDR3 is given with its conserved first and last residue.

length: 14; V: TRBV20-1; CDR3: CSLGGAGEANVLTF
length: 14; V: TRBV6-1; CDR3: CASSQDGVNYGYTF
length: 13; V: TRBV6-1; CDR3: CASSEGTGGEQFF
length: 15; V: TRBV5-5; CDR3: CASSGGTGGTYGYTF
length: 14; V: TRBV27; CDR3: CASRFPGQGHGYTF
length: 11; V: TRBV25-1; CDR3: CASSEGGGYTF
length: 12; V: TRBV6-1; CDR3: CASSPMGVGYTF
length: 15; V: TRBV6-2/TRBV6-3; CDR3: CASTSRTPANSTLNF
length: 15; V: TRBV20-1; CDR3: CSARVSGLMDTESFF
length: 15; V: TRBV20-1; CDR3: CSARNPRQDQETQYF
length: 13; V: TRBV20-1; CDR3: CSARYYLKDTQYF
length: 14; V: TRBV11-1; CDR3: CASLRQGAVTEAFF
length: 15; V: TRBV19; CDR3: CASSIAQGTRYEQYF
length: 16; V: TRBV6-2/TRBV6-3; CDR3: CASSHHGSTSNQTQHF
length: 17; V: TRBV29-1; CDR3: CSVEGRAGTLTNTEAFF
length: 14; V: TRBV6-1; CDR3: CASSGTGWGEKLFF
length: 13; V: TRBV7-6; CDR3: CASSLQLNTEAFF
length: 11; V: TRBV6-1; CDR3: CASRGLNEQFF
length: 16; V: TRBV27; CDR3: CASSLGETQGRNEHFF
length: 14; V: TRBV6-4; CDR3: CASRGTSGRNEQFF
length: 16; V: TRBV28; CDR3: CASSTQAGTGVDEQYF
length: 14; V: TRBV28; CDR3: CASSPVGYQETQYF
length: 13; V: TRBV6-1; CDR3: CAILLAASYEQYF
length: 15; V: TRBV9; CDR3: CASSVGAGSEETQYF
length: 15; V: TRBV2; CDR3: CASSSVGQVTDTQYF
length: 15; V: TRBV7-3; CDR3: CASSLTGGSNNEQFF
length: 16; V: TRBV6-2/TRBV6-3; CDR3: CASRPPRGASGNTIYF
length: 17; V: TRBV27; CDR3: CASSLTGGRVWQETQYF
length: 14; V: TRBV16; CDR3: CASSQAGSSYEQYF
length: 12; V: TRBV30; CDR3: CAWSAQLAGRFF
length: 12; V: TRBV11-1; CDR3: CASSFGTAEAFF
length: 14; V: TRBV7-8; CDR3: CASRTGTLNNEQFF
length: 15; V: TRBV20-1; CDR3: CSALPVTSGYNEQFF
length: 19; V: TRBV20-1; CDR3: CSARDLFKDSSSSYNEQFF
length: 14; V: TRBV9; CDR3: CASSHSGNNQPQHF
length: 15; V: TRBV6-1; CDR3: CASRTQRSSVDTQYF